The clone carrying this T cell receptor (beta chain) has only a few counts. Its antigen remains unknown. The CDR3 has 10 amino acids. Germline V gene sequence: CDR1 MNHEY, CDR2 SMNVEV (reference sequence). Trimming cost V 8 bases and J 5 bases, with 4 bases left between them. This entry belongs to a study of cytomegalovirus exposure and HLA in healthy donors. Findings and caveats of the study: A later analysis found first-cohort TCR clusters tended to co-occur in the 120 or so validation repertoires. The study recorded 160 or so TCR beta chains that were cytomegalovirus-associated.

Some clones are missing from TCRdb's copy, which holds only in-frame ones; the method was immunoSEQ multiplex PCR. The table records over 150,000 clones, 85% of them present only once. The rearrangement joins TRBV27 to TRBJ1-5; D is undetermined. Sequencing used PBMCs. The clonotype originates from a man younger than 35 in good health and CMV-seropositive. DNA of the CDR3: TGTGCCAGCGGCTATCAGCCCCAGCATTTT. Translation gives CASGYQPQHF.